The clone carrying this TCR beta chain turned up a few times. The target antigen is unknown. With 2 bases removed from V and 4 bases from J, the gap between germline ends came to 8 bases. The CDR3 length is 13 residues. CDR1 and CDR2 (germline): SGHVS, FNYEAQ. These data are taken from a study of early T cells in non-severe SARS-CoV-2 infection. At the level of the study: Chains from this unsorted whole-blood bulk RNA could not be paired. Study results and caveats: Database matching using VDJdb favored anti-spike CD8 responses, with private and CD4 specificities left missing.

Individually, cDNA molecules had unique molecular identifiers attached to them. TCRdb reprocessed the 5' RACE reads via MiXCR and lists one record per CDR3 protein. The profile shows about 60,000 distinct CDR3 sequences, approximately 10% of them singletons. V usage is TRBV7-6 and J usage is TRBJ1-1, with D unresolved. Specimen: whole blood. The clonotype comes from an adult who was a healthcare worker with PCR-confirmed SARS-CoV-2 infection or an uninfected control (not recorded which). CDR3 sequence: CASSLYRGTEAFF. In DNA, the CDR3 is TGTGCCAGCAGCTTATATCGAGGCACTGAAGCTTTCTTT.